Sequencing of this T cell receptor (beta chain) was carried out in a study of blood T cell repertoires in COVID-19. The data were produced by immunoSEQ multiplex PCR, yet TCRdb's version contains in-frame clones alone and is incomplete. Of hundreds of thousands of clones in the sample, 86% were seen once. Germline V CDR1 and CDR2: LGHDT, YNNKEL (reference sequence). The CDR3 is 20 amino acids. Trimming at V came to 1 base and at J to 0 bases, leaving 14 bases not matched to a gene. The TCR originated in a man between 50 and 59 years old with COVID-19, enrolled during active disease. The chain employs TRBV3-1 (or the pseudogene TRBV3-2) and TRBJ2-2; 7 bases agree with TRBD2. The sequenced material came from peripheral blood. CDR3 residues: CASSQGPGSRDYPNTGELFF. CDR3 bases: TGTGCCAGCAGCCAAGGACCAGGAAGTAGGGACTACCCGAACACCGGGGAGCTGTTTTTT.